This T cell receptor (beta chain) was captured by sequencing in a study of spatial heterogeneity in lung cancer. Turning to the study itself: Among detected sequences, beta-chain ones consistently exceeded alpha-chain ones in number. Raw-read counts averaged over ten per unique TCR and UMI combination. General observations from the study: Circulating ubiquitous expanded tumor TCRs were observed more frequently at resection than at follow-up.

Time point meaning: sample taken at primary tumor resection. The input material, whole RNA from tumor, nontumor lung or frozen PBMC, was sequenced unsorted. Every TCR cDNA molecule bore a unique molecular identifier. TCRdb fed the 5' RACE reads into MiXCR, producing one record per CDR3 protein. This table holds about 56,000 distinct CDR3 sequences, about 8% found once. By proportion, this clonotype is medium-sized. Its specificity is not known. CDR3 length: 15 amino acids. The V gene lost 2 bases and the J gene lost 6 bases, with 14 bases spanning the gap. The V gene is TRBV12-3 or TRBV12-4, the J gene TRBJ1-5; perhaps TRBD1 as D (6 bases). Source: PBMCs, taken at surgery. The TCR comes from a female donor with early-stage non-small cell lung cancer. CDR3 DNA sequence: TGTGCCAGCAGTTTACACGGGGGAGGGGGTCAGCCCCAGCATTTT. It encodes CASSLHGGGGQPQHF.